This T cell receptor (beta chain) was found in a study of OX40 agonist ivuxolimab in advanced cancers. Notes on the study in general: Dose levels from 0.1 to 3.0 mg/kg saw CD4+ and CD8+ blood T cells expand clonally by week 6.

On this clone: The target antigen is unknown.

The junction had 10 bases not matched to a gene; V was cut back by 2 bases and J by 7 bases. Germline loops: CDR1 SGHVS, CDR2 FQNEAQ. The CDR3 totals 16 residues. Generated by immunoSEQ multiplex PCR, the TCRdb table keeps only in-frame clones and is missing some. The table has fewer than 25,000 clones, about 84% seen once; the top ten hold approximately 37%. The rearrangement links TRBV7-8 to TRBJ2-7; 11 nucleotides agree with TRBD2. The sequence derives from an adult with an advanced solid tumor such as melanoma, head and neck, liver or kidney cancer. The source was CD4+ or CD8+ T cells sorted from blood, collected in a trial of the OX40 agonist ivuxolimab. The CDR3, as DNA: TGTGCCAGCAGCTTATCGGGCCTAGCGGGGGGAGGGGAGCAGTACTTC. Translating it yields CASSLSGLAGGGEQYF.